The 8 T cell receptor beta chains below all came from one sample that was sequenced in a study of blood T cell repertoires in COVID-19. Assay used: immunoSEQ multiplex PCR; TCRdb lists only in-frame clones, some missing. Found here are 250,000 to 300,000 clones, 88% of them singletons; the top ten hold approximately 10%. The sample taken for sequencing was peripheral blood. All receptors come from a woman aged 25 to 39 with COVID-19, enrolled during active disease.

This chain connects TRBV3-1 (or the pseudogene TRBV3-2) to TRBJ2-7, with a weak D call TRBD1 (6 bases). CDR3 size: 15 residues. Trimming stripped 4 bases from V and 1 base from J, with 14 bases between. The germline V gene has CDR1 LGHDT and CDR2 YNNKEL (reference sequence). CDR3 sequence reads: CASSRIPTGSYEQYF. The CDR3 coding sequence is TGTGCCAGCAGCCGCATACCGACAGGATCCTACGAGCAGTACTTC.

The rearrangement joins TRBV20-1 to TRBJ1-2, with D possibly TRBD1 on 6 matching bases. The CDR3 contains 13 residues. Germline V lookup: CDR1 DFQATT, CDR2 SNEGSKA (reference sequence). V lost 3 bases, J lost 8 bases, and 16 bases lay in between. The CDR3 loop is CSASGQLGLGYTF. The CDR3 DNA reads TGCAGTGCTAGTGGACAGTTAGGTTTAGGCTACACCTTC.

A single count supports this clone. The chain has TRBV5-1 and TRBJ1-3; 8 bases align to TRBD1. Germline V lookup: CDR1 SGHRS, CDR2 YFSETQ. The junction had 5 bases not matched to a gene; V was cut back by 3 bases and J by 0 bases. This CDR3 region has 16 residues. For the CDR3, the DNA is TGCGCCAGCAGCTCCGGGACAGGTGTCTCTGGAAACACCATATATTTT. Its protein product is CASSSGTGVSGNTIYF.

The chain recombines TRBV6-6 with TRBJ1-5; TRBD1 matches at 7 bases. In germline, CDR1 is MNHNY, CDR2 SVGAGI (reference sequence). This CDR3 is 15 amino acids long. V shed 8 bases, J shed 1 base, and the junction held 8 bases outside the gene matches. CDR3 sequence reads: CASGEAGGSNQPQHF. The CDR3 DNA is TGTGCCAGCGGGGAGGCAGGGGGAAGCAATCAGCCCCAGCATTTT.

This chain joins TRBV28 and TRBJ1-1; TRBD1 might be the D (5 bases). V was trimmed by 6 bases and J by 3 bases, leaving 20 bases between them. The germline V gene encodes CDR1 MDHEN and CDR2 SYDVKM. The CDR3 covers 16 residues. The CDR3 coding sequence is TGTGCCAGCAGCATAAAGCGGGGCCCCTGGGACACTGAAGCTTTCTTT. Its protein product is CASSIKRGPWDTEAFF. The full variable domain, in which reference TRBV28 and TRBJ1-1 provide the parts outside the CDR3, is DVKVTQSSRYLVKRTGEKVFLECVQDMDHENMFWYRQDPGLGLRLIYFSYDVKMKEKGDIPEGYSVSREKKERFSLILESASTNQTSMYLCASSIKRGPWDTEAFFGQGTRLTVV.

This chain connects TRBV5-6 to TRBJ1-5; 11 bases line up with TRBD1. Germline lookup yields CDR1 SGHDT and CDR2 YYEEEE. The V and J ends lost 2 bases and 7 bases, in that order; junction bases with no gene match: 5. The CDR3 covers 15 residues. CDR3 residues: CASSLGQGARQPQHF. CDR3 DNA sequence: TGTGCCAGCAGCTTAGGACAGGGGGCGCGCCAGCCCCAGCATTTT. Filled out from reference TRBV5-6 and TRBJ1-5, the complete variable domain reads DAGVTQSPTHLIKTRGQQVTLRCSPKSGHDTVSWYQQALGQGPQFIFQYYEEEERQRGNFPDRFSGHQFPNYSSELNVNALLLGDSALYLCASSLGQGARQPQHFGDGTRLSIL.

The CDR3 bases are TGCGCCAGCCACAAGGGGCGGGAGGGGTCTAGCACAGATACGCAGTATTTT. This sequence encodes CASHKGREGSSTDTQYF. The chain has TRBV5-1 and TRBJ2-3, with 9 bases aligning to TRBD2. The CDR3 has 17 residues. Germline lookup yields CDR1 SGHRS and CDR2 YFSETQ. V was pared by 7 bases and J by 0 bases, with 12 bases of the junction left unmatched.

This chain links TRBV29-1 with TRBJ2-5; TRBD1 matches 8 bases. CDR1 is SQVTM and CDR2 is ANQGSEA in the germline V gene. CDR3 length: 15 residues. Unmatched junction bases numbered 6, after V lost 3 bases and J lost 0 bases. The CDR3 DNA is TGCAGCGTTGACTCGACAGGGGCGTACCAAGAGACCCAGTACTTC. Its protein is CSVDSTGAYQETQYF.